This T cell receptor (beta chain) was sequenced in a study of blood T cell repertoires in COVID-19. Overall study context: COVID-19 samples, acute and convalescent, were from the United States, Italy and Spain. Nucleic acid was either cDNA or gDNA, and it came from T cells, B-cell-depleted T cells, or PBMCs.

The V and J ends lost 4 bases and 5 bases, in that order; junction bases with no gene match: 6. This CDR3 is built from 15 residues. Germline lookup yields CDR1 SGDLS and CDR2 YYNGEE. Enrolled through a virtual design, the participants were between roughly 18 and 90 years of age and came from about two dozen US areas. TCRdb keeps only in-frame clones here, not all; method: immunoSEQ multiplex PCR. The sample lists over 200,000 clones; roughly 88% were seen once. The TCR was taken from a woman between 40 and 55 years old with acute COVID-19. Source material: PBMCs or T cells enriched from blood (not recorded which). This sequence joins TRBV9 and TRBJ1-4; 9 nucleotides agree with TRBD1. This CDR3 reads CASSQGTGRNEKLFF. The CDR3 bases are TGTGCCAGCAGCCAGGGGACAGGGCGGAATGAAAAACTGTTTTTT.